The clone carrying this T cell receptor beta chain was recorded many times. The record originates from a study of regulatory T cells in long-lasting Graves disease. TCR beta libraries were built with iRepertoire HTBI primers and Arm-PCR of CDR3 regions. TCRdb called the multiplex PCR reads again in MiXCR, with one record for every CDR3 protein. The sample lists 420,000 or so distinct CDR3 sequences; about 17% were seen once. Time point here: newly diagnosed GD, antithyroid drugs for less than 3 months. The TCR library was made from RNA extracted from PBMCs. Germline V gene data show CDR1 as ENHRY and CDR2 as SYGVKD. The CDR3 is 14 residues long. Trimming removed 10 bases at V and 4 bases at J, with 18 bases between. These data were also reused for a study on T cells in Graves' hyperthyroidism and ophthalmopathy.

Sample: peripheral blood mononuclear cells (PBMCs), taken at new diagnosis, from a patient treated with antithyroid drugs. The receptor comes from a young woman with Graves disease. V and J are TRBV10-3 and TRBJ2-3; weak D call: TRBD1 (6 bases). The CDR3 nucleotides are TGTGCCACGTCACGGGACATTTGGGCAGATACGCAGTATTTT. Translated: CATSRDIWADTQYF.